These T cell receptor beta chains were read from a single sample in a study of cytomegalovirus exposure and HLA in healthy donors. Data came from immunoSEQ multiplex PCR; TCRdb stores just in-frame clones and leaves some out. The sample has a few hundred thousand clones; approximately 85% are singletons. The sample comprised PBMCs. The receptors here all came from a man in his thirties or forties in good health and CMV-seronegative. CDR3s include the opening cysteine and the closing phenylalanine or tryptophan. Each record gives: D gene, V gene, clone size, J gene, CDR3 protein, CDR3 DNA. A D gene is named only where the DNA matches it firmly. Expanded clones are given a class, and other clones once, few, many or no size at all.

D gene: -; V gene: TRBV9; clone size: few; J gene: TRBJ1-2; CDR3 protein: CASSVGAGNYGYTF; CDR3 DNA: TGTGCCAGCAGCGTAGGGGCAGGGAACTATGGCTACACCTTC
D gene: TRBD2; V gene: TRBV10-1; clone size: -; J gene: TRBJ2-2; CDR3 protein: CASSSPGGRTGELFF; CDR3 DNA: TGCGCCAGCAGTTCGCCGGGGGGGCGCACCGGGGAGCTGTTTTTT
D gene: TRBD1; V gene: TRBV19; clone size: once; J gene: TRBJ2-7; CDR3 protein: CASSVTGTGGEQYF; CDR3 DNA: TGTGCCAGTAGTGTAACTGGGACAGGCGGAGAGCAGTACTTC
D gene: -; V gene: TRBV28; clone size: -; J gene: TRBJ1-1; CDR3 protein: CASRGHNLNTEAFF; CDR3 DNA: TGTGCCAGCAGGGGACACAATCTGAACACTGAAGCTTTCTTT
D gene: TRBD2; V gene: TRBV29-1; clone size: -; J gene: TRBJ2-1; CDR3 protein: CSASGTSGDLSYNEQFF; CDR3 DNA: TGCAGCGCCTCCGGGACTAGCGGGGATTTATCCTACAATGAGCAGTTCTTC
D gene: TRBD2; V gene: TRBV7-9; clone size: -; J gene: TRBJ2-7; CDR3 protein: CAAGGSTSYEQYF; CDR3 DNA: TGTGCCGCGGGGGGCAGCACTTCCTACGAGCAGTACTTC
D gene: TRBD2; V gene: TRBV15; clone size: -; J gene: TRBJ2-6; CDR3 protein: CATSKRGGSSSGANVLTF; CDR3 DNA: TGTGCCACCAGCAAACGGGGGGGTTCAAGCTCTGGGGCCAACGTCCTGACTTTC
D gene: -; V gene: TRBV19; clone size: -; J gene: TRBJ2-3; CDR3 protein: CASSMAGSDTQYF; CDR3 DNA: TGTGCCAGTAGTATGGCAGGTTCAGATACGCAGTATTTT
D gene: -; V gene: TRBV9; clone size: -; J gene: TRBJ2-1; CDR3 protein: CASSVGALNEQFF; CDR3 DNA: TGTGCCAGCAGCGTAGGGGCGCTGAATGAGCAGTTCTTC
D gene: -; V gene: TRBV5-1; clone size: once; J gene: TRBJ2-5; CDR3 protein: CASSTGIQETQYF; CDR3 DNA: TGCGCCAGCAGCACAGGGATTCAAGAGACCCAGTACTTC
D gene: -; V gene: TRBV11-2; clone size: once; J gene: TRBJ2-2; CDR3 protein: CASSLEPEGELFF; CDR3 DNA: TGTGCCAGCAGCTTAGAACCTGAGGGGGAGCTGTTTTTT
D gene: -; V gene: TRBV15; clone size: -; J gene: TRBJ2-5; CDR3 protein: CATSSMPGPNQETQYF; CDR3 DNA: TGTGCCACCAGCAGCATGCCAGGGCCAAACCAAGAGACCCAGTACTTC
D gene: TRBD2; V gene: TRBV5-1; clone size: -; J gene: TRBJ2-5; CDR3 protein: CASSHPGSGGLNRQETQYF; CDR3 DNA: TGCGCCAGCAGCCATCCGGGGAGCGGGGGGCTAAATCGTCAAGAGACCCAGTACTTC
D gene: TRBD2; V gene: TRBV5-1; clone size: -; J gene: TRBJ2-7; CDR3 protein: CASSPTGGRPYEQYF; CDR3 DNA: TGCGCCAGCAGCCCCACGGGGGGGCGTCCCTACGAGCAGTACTTC